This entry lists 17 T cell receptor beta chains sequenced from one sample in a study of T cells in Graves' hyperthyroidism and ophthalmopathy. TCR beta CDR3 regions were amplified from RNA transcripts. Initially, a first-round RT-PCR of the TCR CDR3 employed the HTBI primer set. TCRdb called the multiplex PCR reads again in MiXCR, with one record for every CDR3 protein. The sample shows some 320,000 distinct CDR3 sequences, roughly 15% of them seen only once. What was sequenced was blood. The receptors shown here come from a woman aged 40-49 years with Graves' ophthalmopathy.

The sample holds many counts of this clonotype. CDR3 in DNA: TGTGCCAGTGGACTTAAAAAGCCCCAGCATTTT. Protein sequence: CASGLKKPQHF. This sequence joins TRBV19 and TRBJ1-5, with no clear D. This CDR3 contains 11 residues. CDR1 is LNHDA, CDR2 SQIVND, per germline (reference sequence). Deletions cut 8 bases from V and 8 bases from J, with 10 bases between. The whole variable domain, filled in from reference TRBV19 and TRBJ1-5, reads DGGITQSPKYLFRKEGQNVTLSCEQNLNHDAMYWYRQDPGQGLRLIYYSQIVNDFQKGDIAEGYSVSREKKESFPLTVTSAQKNPTAFYLCASGLKKPQHFGDGTRLSIL.

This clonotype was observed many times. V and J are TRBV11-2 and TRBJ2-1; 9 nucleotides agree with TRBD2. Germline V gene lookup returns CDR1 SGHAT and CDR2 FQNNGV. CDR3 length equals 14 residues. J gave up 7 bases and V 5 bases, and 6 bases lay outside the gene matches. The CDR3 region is CASSKAGGLNEQFF. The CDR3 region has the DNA TGTGCCAGCAGCAAAGCGGGGGGATTGAATGAGCAGTTCTTC.

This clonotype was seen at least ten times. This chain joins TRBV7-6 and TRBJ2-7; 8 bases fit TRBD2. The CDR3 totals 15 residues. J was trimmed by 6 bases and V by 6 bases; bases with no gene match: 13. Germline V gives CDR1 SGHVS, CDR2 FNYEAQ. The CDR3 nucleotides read TGTGCCAGCAGTAGTATGGAGCGGGGGATTCGCGAGCAGTACTTC. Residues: CASSSMERGIREQYF.

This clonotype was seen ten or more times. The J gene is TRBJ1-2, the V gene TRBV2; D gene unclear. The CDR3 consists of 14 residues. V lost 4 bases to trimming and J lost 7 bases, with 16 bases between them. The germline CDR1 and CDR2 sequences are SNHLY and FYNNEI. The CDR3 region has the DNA TGTGCCAGCAGTGCCAGGACGGAATCGAGTGGCTACACCTTC. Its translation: CASSARTESSGYTF.

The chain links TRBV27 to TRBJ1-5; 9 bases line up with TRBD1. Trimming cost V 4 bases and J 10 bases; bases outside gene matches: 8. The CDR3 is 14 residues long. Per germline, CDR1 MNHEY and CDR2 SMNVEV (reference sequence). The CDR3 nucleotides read TGTGCCAGCAGTTCCGGGACAGGGATCGATCCCCAGCATTTT. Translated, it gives CASSSGTGIDPQHF.

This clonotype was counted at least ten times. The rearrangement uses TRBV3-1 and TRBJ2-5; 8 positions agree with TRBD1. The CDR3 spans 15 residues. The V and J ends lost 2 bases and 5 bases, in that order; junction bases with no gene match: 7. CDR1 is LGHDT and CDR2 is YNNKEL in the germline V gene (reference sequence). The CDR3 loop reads CASSQWTGLWETQYF. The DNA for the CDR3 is TGTGCCAGCAGCCAATGGACAGGGCTGTGGGAGACCCAGTACTTC.

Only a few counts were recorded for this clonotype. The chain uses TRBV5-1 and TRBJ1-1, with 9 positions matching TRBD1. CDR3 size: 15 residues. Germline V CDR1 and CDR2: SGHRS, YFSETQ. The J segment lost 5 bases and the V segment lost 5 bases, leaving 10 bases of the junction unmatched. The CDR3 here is CASSVTGGWGTEAFF. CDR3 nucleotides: TGCGCCAGCAGTGTGACAGGGGGATGGGGTACTGAAGCTTTCTTT.

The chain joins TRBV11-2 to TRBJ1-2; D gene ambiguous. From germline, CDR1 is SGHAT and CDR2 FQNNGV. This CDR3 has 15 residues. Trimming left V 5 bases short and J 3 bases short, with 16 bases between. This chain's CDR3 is CASSPDGRSDYGYTF. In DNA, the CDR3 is TGTGCCAGCAGCCCGGACGGCCGATCCGACTATGGCTACACCTTC.

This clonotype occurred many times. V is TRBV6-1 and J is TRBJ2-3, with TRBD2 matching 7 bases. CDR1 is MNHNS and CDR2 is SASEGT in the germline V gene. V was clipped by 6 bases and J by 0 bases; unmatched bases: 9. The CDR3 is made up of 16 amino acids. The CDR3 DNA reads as TGTGCCAGCAGCTCCCGGACTAGAGCTAGCACAGATACGCAGTATTTT. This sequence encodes CASSSRTRASTDTQYF.

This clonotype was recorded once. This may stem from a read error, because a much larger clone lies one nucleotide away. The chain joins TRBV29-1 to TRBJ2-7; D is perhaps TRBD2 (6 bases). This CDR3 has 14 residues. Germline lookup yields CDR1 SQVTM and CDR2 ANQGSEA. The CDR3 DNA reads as TGCAACCTACCTCGGGGAGGATTCCCCAACGAGCAGTACTTC. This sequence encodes CNLPRGGFPNEQYF.

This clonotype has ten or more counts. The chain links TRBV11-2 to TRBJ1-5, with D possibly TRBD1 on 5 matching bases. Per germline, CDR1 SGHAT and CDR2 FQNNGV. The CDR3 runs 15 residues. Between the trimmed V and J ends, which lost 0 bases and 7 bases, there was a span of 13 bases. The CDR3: CASSLDWGIGQPQHF. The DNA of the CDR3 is TGTGCCAGCAGCTTAGATTGGGGGATTGGGCAGCCCCAGCATTTT.

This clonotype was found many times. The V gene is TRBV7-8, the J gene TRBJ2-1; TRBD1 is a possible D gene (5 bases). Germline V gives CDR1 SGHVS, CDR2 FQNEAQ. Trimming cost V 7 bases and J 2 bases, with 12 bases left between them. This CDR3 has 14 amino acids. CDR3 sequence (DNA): TGTGCCAGCACAAACGACAGAGCCTACAATGAGCAGTTCTTC. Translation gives CASTNDRAYNEQFF.

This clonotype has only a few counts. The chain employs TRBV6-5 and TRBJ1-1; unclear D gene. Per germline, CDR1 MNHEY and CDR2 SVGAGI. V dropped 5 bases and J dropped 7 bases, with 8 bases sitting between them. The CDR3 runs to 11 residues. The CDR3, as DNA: TGTGCCAGCAGTCACGGACTTGAAGCTTTCTTT. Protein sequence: CASSHGLEAFF.

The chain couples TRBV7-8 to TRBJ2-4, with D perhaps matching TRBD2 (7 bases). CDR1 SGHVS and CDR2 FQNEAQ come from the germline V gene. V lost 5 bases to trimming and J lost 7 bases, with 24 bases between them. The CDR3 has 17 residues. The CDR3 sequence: CASSKAPMGGGRNIQYF. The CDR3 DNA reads TGTGCCAGCAGCAAAGCCCCTATGGGGGGGGGCCGGAACATTCAGTACTTC.

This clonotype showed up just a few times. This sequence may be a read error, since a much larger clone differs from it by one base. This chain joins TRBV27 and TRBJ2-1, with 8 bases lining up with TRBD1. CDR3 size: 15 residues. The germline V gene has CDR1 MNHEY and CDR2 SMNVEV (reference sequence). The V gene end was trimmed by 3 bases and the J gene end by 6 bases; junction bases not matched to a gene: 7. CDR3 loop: CASSLTGVPCNEQFF. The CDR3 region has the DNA TGTGCCAGCAGTTTGACAGGGGTACCCTGCAATGAGCAGTTCTTC.

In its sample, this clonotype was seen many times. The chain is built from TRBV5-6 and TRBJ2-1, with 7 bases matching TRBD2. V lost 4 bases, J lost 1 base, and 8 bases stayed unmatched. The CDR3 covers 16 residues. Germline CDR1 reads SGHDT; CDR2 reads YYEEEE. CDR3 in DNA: TGTGCCAGCAGCCGGGAGGTCGGGAGGTCCTACAATGAGCAGTTCTTC. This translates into CASSREVGRSYNEQFF.

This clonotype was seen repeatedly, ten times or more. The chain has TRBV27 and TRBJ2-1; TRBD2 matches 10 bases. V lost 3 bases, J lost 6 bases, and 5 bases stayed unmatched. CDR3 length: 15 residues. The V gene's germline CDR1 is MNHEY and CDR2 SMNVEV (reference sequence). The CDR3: CASSFGLAVFNEQFF. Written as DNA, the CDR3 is TGTGCCAGCAGTTTCGGACTAGCGGTGTTCAATGAGCAGTTCTTC.